One T cell receptor beta chain is described in this entry. Its antigen is not known. As the CDR3 is not closed by the conserved phenylalanine or tryptophan, this likely results from a read error. CDR1 and CDR2 (germline): SQVTM, ANQGSEA. The CDR3 has 13 residues. V lost 5 bases to trimming and J lost 0 bases, with 10 bases between them. Preparation of the TCRbeta library used unique molecular identifiers. MiXCR, applied by TCRdb to the PCR reads, yields one record per CDR3 protein. The table shows just under 350,000 distinct CDR3 sequences, with 15% to 20% occurring only once. These data originate in a study of T-cell reconstitution after alpha-beta-depleted transplantation in children. Study-wide findings and caveats: It was reported that alpha-beta T cells came from several hundred expanded graft clones (about two months after transplant). T-cell counts and diversity at one year following transplant were attributed mainly to newly produced T cells.

The TCR sequence derives from a male patient aged 2-9 years who had a stem cell transplant for acute lymphoblastic leukemia, so the T cells may come from the graft donor. The chain recombines TRBV29-1 with TRBJ1-1, with D perhaps matching TRBD1 (5 bases). The sequences come from PBMCs, mostly from graft donor cells, collected 360 days after TCRalphabeta/CD19-depleted stem cell transplant. CDR3 DNA: TGCAGCGTTCAGGGATACATGAACACTGAAGCTTTCTCT. Translation gives CSVQGYMNTEAFS.